A single sample gave rise to the 28 T cell receptor beta chains below, sequenced in a study of T-cell reconstitution after alpha-beta-depleted transplantation in children. For TCRbeta, the library was prepared with unique molecular identifiers. MiXCR, applied by TCRdb to the PCR reads, yields one record per CDR3 protein. The sample holds about 610,000 distinct CDR3 sequences, under 12% seen once. The sequences come from PBMCs from the stem cell graft donor, collected from the stem cell graft. The receptors originated from a human donor who donated a stem cell graft to a child with acute myeloid leukemia.

The chain uses TRBV14 and TRBJ2-3, with a tentative D call TRBD2 (6 bases). Per germline, CDR1 SGHDN and CDR2 FVKESK. V was trimmed by 4 bases and J by 4 bases, leaving 15 bases between them. The CDR3 length is 15 residues. The CDR3 DNA reads as TGTGCCAGCAGCCCGCGGAGGGACGGCGCAGATACGCAGTATTTT. Translation gives CASSPRRDGADTQYF.

The rearrangement links TRBV29-1 to TRBJ1-2; TRBD1 aligns across 9 bases. The junction had 5 bases not matched to a gene; V was cut back by 6 bases and J by 3 bases. Germline V gene lookup returns CDR1 SQVTM and CDR2 ANQGSEA. This CDR3 contains 13 residues. The CDR3 loop reads CSVPGQGHYGYTF. DNA of the CDR3: TGCAGCGTACCTGGACAGGGGCACTATGGCTACACCTTC.

There are many counts of this clonotype. The J gene is TRBJ1-1, the V gene TRBV18; perhaps TRBD1 as D (6 bases). Trimming stripped 8 bases from V and 1 base from J, with 14 bases between. The CDR3 length is 14 residues. The germline gives CDR1 KGHSH, CDR2 LQKENI. The chain's CDR3 is CASSHSTGNTEAFF. In DNA, the CDR3 is TGTGCCAGCAGCCACTCGACAGGGAACACTGAAGCTTTCTTT.

In this sample, this clonotype turned up many times. The rearrangement joins TRBV5-1 to TRBJ2-5; 12 bases line up with TRBD2. The CDR3 contains 16 residues. CDR1 is SGHRS and CDR2 is YFSETQ in the germline V gene. Germline trimming cut 4 bases from V and 5 bases from J; bases unmatched to any gene: 9. In nucleotides, the CDR3 is TGCGCCAGCAGCCAACGGACTAGCGGGACCAGGGAGACCCAGTACTTC. It encodes CASSQRTSGTRETQYF.

This clonotype was counted a few times. The V gene is TRBV7-2, the J gene TRBJ2-7; D remains ambiguous. The CDR3 totals 13 residues. Germline values: CDR1 SGHTA, CDR2 FQGNSA. V was trimmed by 3 bases and J by 3 bases, leaving 9 bases between them. The DNA for the CDR3 is TGTGCCAGCAGCTTTCGACCTGTCTACGAGCAGTACTTC. This codes for CASSFRPVYEQYF.

The chain is built from TRBV20-1 and TRBJ2-1, with D perhaps TRBD2 (5 bases). Trimming removed 2 bases from V and 6 bases from J, with 23 bases in between. The CDR3 has 17 amino acids. From germline, CDR1 is DFQATT and CDR2 SNEGSKA (reference sequence). CDR3 in amino acids: CSARNPRVVQGGNEQFF. CDR3 nucleotide sequence: TGCAGTGCTAGAAACCCGAGAGTAGTCCAAGGAGGCAATGAGCAGTTCTTC.

The table lists this clonotype with a few counts. The rearrangement joins TRBV7-8 to TRBJ2-7, with 7 bases aligning to TRBD2. V lost 6 bases to trimming and J lost 6 bases; unmatched junction nucleotides: 5. This CDR3 has 12 residues. CDR1 and CDR2 (germline): SGHVS, FQNEAQ. The CDR3 nucleotides are TGTGCCAGCAGGGGTTCGGGGGGCGAGCAGTACTTC. Translating it yields CASRGSGGEQYF. The complete variable domain, with remaining parts taken from reference TRBV7-8 and TRBJ2-7, reads GAGVSQSPRYKVAKRGQDVALRCDPISGHVSLFWYQQALGQGPEFLTYFQNEAQLDKSGLPSDRFFAERPEGSVSTLKIQRTQQEDSAVYLCASRGSGGEQYFGPGTRLTVT.

This clonotype appeared many times. The chain recombines TRBV9 with TRBJ2-1; 14 nucleotides match TRBD2. This CDR3 is built from 15 residues. Germline V gives CDR1 SGDLS, CDR2 YYNGEE. Trimming removed 3 bases from V and 9 bases from J; junction bases left unmatched: 5. In DNA form, the CDR3 reads TGTGCCAGCAGCGCAGGGACTAGCGGGAGAAGTGAGCAGTTCTTC. Translating it yields CASSAGTSGRSEQFF.

This clonotype was detected a few times. The CDR3 bases are TGTGCCAGCAGCGCTCAAGCCCCCGGGACCTCGGAAGGCTACACCTTC. Translated, it gives CASSAQAPGTSEGYTF. The rearrangement links TRBV7-2 to TRBJ1-2; D is perhaps TRBD1 (5 bases). Germline V gene lookup returns CDR1 SGHTA and CDR2 FQGNSA. V lost 5 bases and J lost 8, with 24 bases in between. There are 16 residues in the CDR3.

This clonotype appeared a few times. This chain connects TRBV9 to TRBJ2-3; 12 bases match TRBD2. CDR3 size: 16 residues. CDR1 SGDLS and CDR2 YYNGEE come from the germline V gene. V shed 0 bases, J shed 4 bases, and the junction held 3 bases outside the gene matches. CDR3: CASSVDLAGGPDTQYF. DNA for the CDR3: TGTGCCAGCAGCGTAGACCTAGCGGGAGGGCCAGATACGCAGTATTTT. Using reference TRBV9 and TRBJ2-3 for the parts outside the CDR3, the full variable domain is DSGVTQTPKHLITATGQRVTLRCSPRSGDLSVYWYQQSLDQGLQFLIQYYNGEERAKGNILERFSAQQFPDLHSELNLSSLELGDSALYFCASSVDLAGGPDTQYFGPGTRLTVL.

This clonotype was seen at least ten times. The V call is TRBV5-5, the J call TRBJ2-1; D is perhaps TRBD1 or TRBD2 (6 bases each). The CDR3 spans 17 residues. Trimming pared 3 bases from V and 2 bases from J, leaving 18 bases between. Looked up from germline, CDR1 is SGHKS and CDR2 is YYEKEE (reference sequence). The CDR3, as DNA: TGTGCCAGCAGCTCCAACCGTGGGGGGCTAGCCTACAATGAGCAGTTCTTC. Its protein product is CASSSNRGGLAYNEQFF.

The sample holds many counts of this clonotype. The chain recombines TRBV10-3 with TRBJ2-1, with D unclear. Trimming shortened V by 8 bases and J by 3 bases, and 11 bases separated the two germline ends. Per germline, CDR1 ENHRY and CDR2 SYGVKD. This CDR3 has 13 residues. The CDR3 DNA follows: TGTGCCATCTCCTCCGATAGCTACAATGAGCAGTTCTTC. Encoded protein: CAISSDSYNEQFF.

The chain recombines TRBV7-9 with TRBJ1-1; no clear D. The CDR3 length is 15 residues. Germline V gives CDR1 SEHNR, CDR2 FQNEAQ (reference sequence). The germline V and J ends were trimmed by 2 bases and 1 base, with 11 bases remaining between them. CDR3 in amino acids: CASSLSGKGNTEAFF. The CDR3 DNA sequence: TGTGCCAGCAGCTTATCGGGGAAGGGGAACACTGAAGCTTTCTTT.

This clonotype was seen at least ten times. This chain links TRBV20-1 with TRBJ2-5; 9 nucleotides match TRBD1. CDR1 is DFQATT, CDR2 SNEGSKA, per germline (reference sequence). J lost 7 bases, V lost 3 bases, and 9 bases had no gene match. This CDR3 spans 14 amino acids. This CDR3 reads CSASRDRALWTQYF. CDR3 DNA sequence: TGCAGTGCTAGTCGGGACAGGGCCTTGTGGACCCAGTACTTC.

This clonotype turned up a few times. The V call is TRBV20-1, the J call TRBJ2-1; 9 bases fit TRBD2. Germline V gene lookup returns CDR1 DFQATT and CDR2 SNEGSKA (reference sequence). The ends lost 5 bases at V and 7 bases at J; junction bases unmatched: 9. The length of the CDR3 is 14 residues. CDR3 sequence reads: CSAPVGGRENEQFF. The CDR3, as DNA: TGCAGTGCTCCGGTCGGCGGGAGGGAAAATGAGCAGTTCTTC.

Ten or more counts support this clonotype. The chain combines TRBV5-4 with TRBJ2-5, with 7 bases matching TRBD2. The length of the CDR3 is 15 residues. Germline V gene data show CDR1 as SGHNT and CDR2 as YYREEE (reference sequence). The ends lost 4 bases at V and 2 bases at J; junction bases unmatched: 8. This CDR3 is CASSPGLDKQETQYF. The CDR3 nucleotides are TGTGCCAGCAGCCCTGGACTAGATAAACAAGAGACCCAGTACTTC. The whole variable domain, remainder taken from reference TRBV5-4 and TRBJ2-5, is ETGVTQSPTHLIKTRGQQVTLRCSSQSGHNTVSWYQQALGQGPQFIFQYYREEENGRGNFPPRFSGLQFPNYSSELNVNALELDDSALYLCASSPGLDKQETQYFGPGTRLLVL.

The gene calls are TRBV3-1 and TRBJ2-5, with 9 bases fitting TRBD1. The CDR3 runs to 17 residues. J lost 2 bases, V lost 10 bases, and 17 bases had no gene match. Germline loops: CDR1 LGHDT, CDR2 YNNKEL (reference sequence). Here the CDR3 reads CAICPLTPGTGQETQYF. In DNA form, the CDR3 reads TGTGCCATCTGCCCTTTAACCCCCGGGACAGGGCAAGAGACCCAGTACTTC.

This clonotype was observed at least ten times. This chain connects TRBV29-1 to TRBJ2-4, with D maybe TRBD1 (6 bases). Between the trimmed V and J ends, which lost 6 bases and 2 bases, there was a span of 11 bases. The CDR3 consists of 13 residues. Germline V lookup: CDR1 SQVTM, CDR2 ANQGSEA. DNA for the CDR3: TGCAGCGTCAATCAGGGGACCAAAAACATTCAGTACTTC. Its translation: CSVNQGTKNIQYF.

This clonotype was seen ten or more times. This rearrangement joins TRBV12-3 or TRBV12-4 to TRBJ1-4, with unresolved D. The germline V and J ends were trimmed by 6 bases and 0 bases, with 8 bases remaining between them. The CDR3 length is 14 residues. CDR3 loop: CASRPGTTNEKLFF. CDR3 DNA sequence: TGTGCCAGCAGACCCGGGACAACTAATGAAAAACTGTTTTTT.

This clonotype appeared a few times. The chain joins TRBV18 to TRBJ2-3; the D gene is possibly TRBD2 (6 bases). V dropped 7 bases and J dropped 6 bases, with 11 bases sitting between them. This CDR3 comprises 12 residues. Germline V CDR1 and CDR2: KGHSH, LQKENI. This CDR3 is CASFASEDTQYF. The CDR3 bases are TGTGCCAGCTTCGCTAGCGAGGATACGCAGTATTTT.

At least ten counts were recorded for this clonotype. The J gene is TRBJ2-1, the V gene TRBV6-5; 10 bases are shared with TRBD2. The CDR3 consists of 17 residues. V gave up 3 bases and J gave up 4 bases; unmatched junction bases: 9. CDR1 is MNHEY, CDR2 SVGAGI, per germline. The CDR3 protein is CASSYLTSGNSYNEQFF. In DNA, the CDR3 is TGTGCCAGCAGTTATCTCACTAGCGGGAACTCATACAATGAGCAGTTCTTC.

The sample holds a few counts of this clonotype. This sequence joins TRBV21-1 and TRBJ2-7; TRBD2, the table's D call, lacks a check against the DNA. TRBV21-1 is an annotated pseudogene. The CDR3 is made up of 18 amino acids. CDR3 sequence reads: CASTRTSGTITPPYEQYF. CDR3 DNA sequence: TGTGCCAGCACGCGGACTAGCGGGACCATTACCCCGCCCTACGAGCAGTACTTC.

Regarding this clonotype: This may stem from a read error, because a much larger clone lies one nucleotide away. The final CDR3 position lacks the conserved phenylalanine or tryptophan, pointing to a likely read error. The limits of the CDR3 on the DNA are not certain, so only TCRdb's listed CDR3 is given. V usage is TRBV12-3 or TRBV12-4 and J usage is TRBJ2-7; the table's D call TRBD2 went unverified against the DNA. The CDR3 is made up of 16 amino acids, end residues included. The CDR3 sequence: CASSLLRGGLADPFCC.

In this sample, this clonotype turned up a few times. V gene TRBV12-3 or TRBV12-4 combines with J gene TRBJ2-7; TRBD2 aligns across 9 bases. After removal of 3 bases from V and 2 bases from J, the junction contained 17 bases not matched to a gene. This CDR3 has 19 amino acids. The CDR3 DNA sequence: TGTGCCAGCAGTTTGATTACCGGGACTAGCTTTTTCCCAACCTACGAGCAGTACTTC. Protein sequence: CASSLITGTSFFPTYEQYF.

J is TRBJ2-7 and V is TRBV29-1, with 7 bases identical to TRBD2. The germline V gene encodes CDR1 SQVTM and CDR2 ANQGSEA. This CDR3 region has 15 residues. Losses at the gene ends were 3 bases for V and 5 bases for J; bases not matched to a gene: 13. The CDR3 DNA reads as TGCAGCGTTGACCAATGGGGGGGAGCGTTGGACGAGCAGTACTTC. It is translated as CSVDQWGGALDEQYF.

The CDR3 DNA sequence: TGTGCCAGCAGCTTAGACGCCGACAGGGGCCCACCCCTCCACTTT. Translating gives CASSLDADRGPPLHF. The chain is built from TRBV7-9 and TRBJ1-6, with 8 bases lining up with TRBD1. Per germline, CDR1 SEHNR and CDR2 FQNEAQ (reference sequence). The CDR3 loop spans 15 amino acids. V shed 1 base and J 11 bases; nucleotides not matched to a gene: 7.

J is TRBJ2-1 and V is TRBV27; perhaps TRBD1 as D (6 bases). Trimming removed 5 bases from V and 4 bases from J, with 15 bases in between. This CDR3 comprises 15 residues. CDR1 is MNHEY and CDR2 is SMNVEV in the germline V gene (reference sequence). CDR3: CASSITGLNYNEQFF. CDR3 DNA: TGTGCCAGCAGTATTACAGGGCTCAATTACAATGAGCAGTTCTTC.

The chain combines TRBV29-1 with TRBJ2-1; a weak D match, TRBD2 (6 bases). V lost 5 bases and J lost 2, with 19 bases in between. The CDR3 is made up of 16 amino acids. CDR1 is SQVTM and CDR2 is ANQGSEA in the germline V gene. CDR3 nucleotide sequence: TGCAGCGTTTACAAGCTGACGGGAGTCCCCTACAATGAGCAGTTCTTC. Residues: CSVYKLTGVPYNEQFF.